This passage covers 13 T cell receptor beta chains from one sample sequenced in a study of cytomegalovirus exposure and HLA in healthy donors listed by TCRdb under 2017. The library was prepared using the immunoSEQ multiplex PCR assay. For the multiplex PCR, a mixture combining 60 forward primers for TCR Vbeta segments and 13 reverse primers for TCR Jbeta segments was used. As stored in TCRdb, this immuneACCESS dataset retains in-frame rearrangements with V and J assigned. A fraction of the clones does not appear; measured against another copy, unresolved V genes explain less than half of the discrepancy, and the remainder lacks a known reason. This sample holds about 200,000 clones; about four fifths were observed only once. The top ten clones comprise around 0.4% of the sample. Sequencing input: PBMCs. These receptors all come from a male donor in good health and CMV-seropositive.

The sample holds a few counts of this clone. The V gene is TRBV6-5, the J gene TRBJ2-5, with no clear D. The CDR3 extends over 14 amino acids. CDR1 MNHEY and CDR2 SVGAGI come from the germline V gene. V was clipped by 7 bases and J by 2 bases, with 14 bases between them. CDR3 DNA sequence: TGTGCCAGCACCCGTACAGCCCGACAAGAGACCCAGTACTTC. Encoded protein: CASTRTARQETQYF.

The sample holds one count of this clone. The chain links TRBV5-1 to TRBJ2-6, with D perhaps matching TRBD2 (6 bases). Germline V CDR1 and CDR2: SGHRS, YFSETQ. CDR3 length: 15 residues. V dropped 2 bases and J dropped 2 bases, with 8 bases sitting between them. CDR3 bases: TGCGCCAGCAGCTTTACGGGGGCTGGGGCCAACGTCCTGACTTTC. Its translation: CASSFTGAGANVLTF.

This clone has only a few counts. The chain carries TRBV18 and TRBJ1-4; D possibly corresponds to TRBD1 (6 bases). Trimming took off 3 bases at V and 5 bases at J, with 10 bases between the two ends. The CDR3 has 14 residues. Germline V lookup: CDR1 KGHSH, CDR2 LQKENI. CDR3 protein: CASSPDRINEKLFF. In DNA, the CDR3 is TGTGCCAGCTCACCCGACAGGATCAATGAAAAACTGTTTTTT.

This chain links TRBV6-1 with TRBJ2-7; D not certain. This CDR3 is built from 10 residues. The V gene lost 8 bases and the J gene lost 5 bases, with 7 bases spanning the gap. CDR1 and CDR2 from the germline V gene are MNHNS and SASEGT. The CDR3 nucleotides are TGTGCCAGCCCCCCAAACGAGCAGTACTTC. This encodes CASPPNEQYF.

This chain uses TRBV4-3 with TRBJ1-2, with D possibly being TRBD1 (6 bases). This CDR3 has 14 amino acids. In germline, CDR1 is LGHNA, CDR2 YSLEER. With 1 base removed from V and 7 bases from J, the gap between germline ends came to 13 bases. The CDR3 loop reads CASSQVGAPGGYTF. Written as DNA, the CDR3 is TGCGCCAGCAGCCAAGTGGGGGCCCCGGGTGGCTACACCTTC.

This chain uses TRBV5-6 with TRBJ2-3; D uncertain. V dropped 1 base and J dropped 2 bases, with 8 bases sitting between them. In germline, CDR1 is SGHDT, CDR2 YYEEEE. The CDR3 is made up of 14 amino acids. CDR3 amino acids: CASSLITVTDTQYF. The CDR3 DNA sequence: TGTGCCAGCAGCTTGATTACTGTCACAGATACGCAGTATTTT. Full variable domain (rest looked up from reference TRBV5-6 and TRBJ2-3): DAGVTQSPTHLIKTRGQQVTLRCSPKSGHDTVSWYQQALGQGPQFIFQYYEEEERQRGNFPDRFSGHQFPNYSSELNVNALLLGDSALYLCASSLITVTDTQYFGPGTRLTVL.

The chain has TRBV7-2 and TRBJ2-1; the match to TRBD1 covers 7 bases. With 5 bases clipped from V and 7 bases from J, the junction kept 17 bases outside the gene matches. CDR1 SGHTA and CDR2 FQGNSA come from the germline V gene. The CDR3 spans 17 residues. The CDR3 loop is CASSSPSGTASFNEQFF. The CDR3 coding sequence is TGTGCCAGCAGCAGTCCCTCCGGGACAGCCAGTTTTAATGAGCAGTTCTTC.

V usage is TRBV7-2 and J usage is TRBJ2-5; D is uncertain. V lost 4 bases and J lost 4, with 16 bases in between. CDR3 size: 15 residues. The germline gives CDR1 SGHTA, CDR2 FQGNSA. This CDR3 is CASSSSRVSSETQYF. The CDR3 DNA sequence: TGTGCCAGCAGCTCCTCTAGAGTAAGCTCAGAGACCCAGTACTTC.

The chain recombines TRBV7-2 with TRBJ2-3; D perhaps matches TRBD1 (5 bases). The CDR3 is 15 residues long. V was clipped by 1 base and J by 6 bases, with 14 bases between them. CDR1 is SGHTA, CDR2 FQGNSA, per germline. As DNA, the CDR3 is TGTGCCAGCAGCTTAGGACTTCCGAAGGGGGATACGCAGTATTTT. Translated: CASSLGLPKGDTQYF.

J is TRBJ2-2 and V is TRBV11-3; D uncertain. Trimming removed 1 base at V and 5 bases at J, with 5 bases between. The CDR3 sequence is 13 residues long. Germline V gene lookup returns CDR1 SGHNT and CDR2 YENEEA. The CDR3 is CASSLVSTGELFF. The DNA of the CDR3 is TGTGCCAGCAGCTTAGTTTCGACCGGGGAGCTGTTTTTT.

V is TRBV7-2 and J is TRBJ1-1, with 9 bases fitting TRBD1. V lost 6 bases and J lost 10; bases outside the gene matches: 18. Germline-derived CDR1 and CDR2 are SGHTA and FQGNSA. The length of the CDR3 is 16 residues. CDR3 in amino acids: CASSPPGGQGGYRAFF. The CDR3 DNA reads TGTGCCAGCAGTCCACCGGGGGGACAGGGAGGTTATCGAGCTTTCTTT.

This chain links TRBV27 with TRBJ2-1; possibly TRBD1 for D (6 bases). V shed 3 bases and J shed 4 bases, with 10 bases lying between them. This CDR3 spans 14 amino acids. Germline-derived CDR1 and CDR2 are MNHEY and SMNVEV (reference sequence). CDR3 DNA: TGTGCCAGCAGTTTCAGGGGCGAATACAATGAGCAGTTCTTC. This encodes CASSFRGEYNEQFF.

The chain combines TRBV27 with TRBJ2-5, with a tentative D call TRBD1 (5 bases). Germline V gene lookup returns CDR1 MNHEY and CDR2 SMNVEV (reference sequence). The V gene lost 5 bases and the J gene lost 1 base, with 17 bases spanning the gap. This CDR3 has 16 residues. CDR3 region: CASSQRTLVGQETQYF. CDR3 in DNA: TGTGCCAGCAGTCAGAGGACACTTGTTGGCCAAGAGACCCAGTACTTC.